The clone carrying this T cell receptor beta chain came up a few times. The CDR3 runs to 14 residues. Germline V gives CDR1 SNHLY, CDR2 FYNNEI. V lost 7 bases and J 7 bases, leaving 14 bases between the germline ends. From RNA, the CDR3 regions of TCR beta chains were amplified and sequenced. The library came from an HTBI-primed first-round RT-PCR and a second-round multiplex PCR. Each CDR3 protein is one row after TCRdb ran MiXCR on the multiplex PCR reads. This sample has about 700,000 distinct CDR3 sequences, with just over 40% found just once. The sample comes from a study of Graves' ophthalmopathy and Graves' hyperthyroidism. About the research overall: No treatment had been given when peripheral blood was collected at initial diagnosis.

Sequencing was done on a sample of peripheral blood. This clonotype originated in an adult man with Graves' ophthalmopathy. The chain carries TRBV2 and TRBJ1-6; unclear D gene. The CDR3 loop is CASTSAQGNSPLHF. CDR3 nucleotide sequence: TGTGCCAGCACGTCGGCCCAAGGGAATTCACCCCTCCACTTT.